The 26 T cell receptor beta chains presented below share a single source sample, sequenced in a study of CD8+CD57+ T cells in acquired aplastic anemia. By flow cytometry, patients selected for sequencing had shown an expansion of CD8+CD57+ cells. Genomic DNA served as template for TCR beta VDJ and CDR3 profiling. TCRdb fed the reads into MiXCR, producing one record per CDR3 protein. Seen here are about 160,000 distinct CDR3 sequences, 40% to 60% observed once, and the top ten hold roughly 30%. The sample consisted of sorted CD4+, CD8+, or CD8+CD57+ T cells (not recorded which) from PBMCs. These receptors originate from a human donor with aplastic anemia.

The chain joins TRBV19 to TRBJ1-5; the match to TRBD1 covers 7 bases. The germline V gene encodes CDR1 LNHDA and CDR2 SQIVND (reference sequence). The CDR3 covers 13 residues. Trimming cost V 4 bases and J 5 bases; bases outside gene matches: 2. The CDR3 protein is CASSKQGDQPQHF. The DNA of the CDR3 is TGTGCCAGTAGTAAGCAGGGGGATCAGCCCCAGCATTTT.

This clonotype showed up just a few times. The chain has TRBV10-3 and TRBJ1-2, with D perhaps matching TRBD1 (5 bases). The CDR3 sequence is 17 residues long. CDR1 and CDR2 (germline): ENHRY, SYGVKD. Trimming took off 5 bases at V and 4 bases at J, with 23 bases between the two ends. The CDR3 protein is CAISFGLMGDSPYGYTF. Written as DNA, the CDR3 is TGTGCCATCAGTTTCGGGTTGATGGGGGACTCTCCCTATGGCTACACCTTC.

This clonotype was seen at least ten times. The V and J genes are TRBV13 and TRBJ2-3, with D unresolved. Germline values: CDR1 PRHDT, CDR2 FYEKMQ (reference sequence). CDR3 length: 13 residues. V dropped 4 bases and J dropped 0 bases, with 5 bases sitting between them. The CDR3 nucleotides read TGTGCCAGCAGCTCCCCTAGCACAGATACGCAGTATTTT. It specifies CASSSPSTDTQYF.

This clonotype was found many times. The chain is built from TRBV29-1 and TRBJ2-5, with D unclear. The length of the CDR3 is 9 residues. The V end lost 3 bases, the J end lost 9 bases, and 5 bases lay between the germline ends. Germline loops: CDR1 SQVTM, CDR2 ANQGSEA. The CDR3: CSVDYPQYF. As DNA, the CDR3 is TGCAGCGTTGATTACCCCCAGTACTTC.

The chain couples TRBV2 to TRBJ2-3; the match to TRBD2 covers 8 bases. The V segment lost 7 bases and the J segment 6 bases; nucleotides outside the gene matches: 9. There are 14 residues in the CDR3. The germline V gene encodes CDR1 SNHLY and CDR2 FYNNEI. The CDR3 reads CASTARLAQDTQYF. CDR3 DNA sequence: TGTGCCAGCACCGCAAGACTAGCGCAGGATACGCAGTATTTT. Complete variable domain (other parts from reference TRBV2 and TRBJ2-3): EPEVTQTPSHQVTQMGQEVILRCVPISNHLYFYWYRQILGQKVEFLVSFYNNEISEKSEIFDDQFSVERPDGSNFTLKIRSTKLEDSAMYFCASTARLAQDTQYFGPGTRLTVL.

The rearrangement uses TRBV11-2 and TRBJ2-3; 8 bases agree with TRBD2. CDR3 length: 16 residues. The junction had 11 bases not matched to a gene; V was cut back by 5 bases and J by 4 bases. Germline V gene lookup returns CDR1 SGHAT and CDR2 FQNNGV. The CDR3 DNA follows: TGTGCCAGCAGCGTAGTCCGGGGGGGCGAGGCAGATACGCAGTATTTT. As protein: CASSVVRGGEADTQYF. The whole variable domain, remainder taken from reference TRBV11-2 and TRBJ2-3, is EAGVAQSPRYKIIEKRQSVAFWCNPISGHATLYWYQQILGQGPKLLIQFQNNGVVDDSQLPKDRFSAERLKGVDSTLKIQPAKLEDSAVYLCASSVVRGGEADTQYFGPGTRLTVL.

This clonotype has more than one count but fewer than ten. The rearrangement uses TRBV15 and TRBJ2-5, with 10 bases that match TRBD2. The CDR3 sequence is 13 residues long. V lost 6 bases, J lost 6 bases, and 4 bases stayed unmatched. Per the germline V gene, CDR1 is LNHNV and CDR2 is YYDKDF (reference sequence). CDR3 sequence: CATRGTSEQTQYF. CDR3 coding DNA: TGTGCCACCAGAGGGACTAGCGAACAGACCCAGTACTTC.

On this clonotype itself: A much larger clone differs by one base, so this may be a read error. The V call is TRBV11-1, the J call TRBJ2-3, with 7 bases lining up with TRBD2. This CDR3 region has 15 residues. V dropped 6 bases and J dropped 8; count of bases not matched to a gene: 14. Germline V lookup: CDR1 SGHAT, CDR2 FQDESV (reference sequence). The CDR3 DNA reads as TGTGCCAGCAGTTCGATCGGGGAGGGGCGCGGTACGCAGTATTTT. Its translation is CASSSIGEGRGTQYF.

V usage is TRBV20-1 and J usage is TRBJ2-7; D remains ambiguous. V was pared by 6 bases and J by 3 bases, with 3 bases between. This CDR3 contains 9 residues. Germline CDR1 and CDR2: DFQATT and SNEGSKA (reference sequence). CDR3 nucleotide sequence: TGCAGTGCACGCTACGAGCAGTACTTC. This encodes CSARYEQYF.

This clonotype has at least ten counts. The chain has TRBV4-1 and TRBJ2-7; D perhaps matches TRBD2 (6 bases). The CDR3 length is 13 residues. Germline V gene sequence: CDR1 MGHRA, CDR2 YSYEKL. Trimming cost V 0 bases and J 6 bases, with 9 bases left between them. CDR3 amino acids: CASSQDEGLEQYF. CDR3 in DNA: TGCGCCAGCAGCCAAGATGAGGGACTCGAGCAGTACTTC.

The rearrangement links TRBV7-3 to TRBJ1-1; D unclear. The CDR3 spans 15 residues. CDR1 and CDR2 from the germline V gene are SGHTA and FQGTGA. Trimming took 2 bases from V and 6 from J, leaving 16 bases between them. CDR3 region: CASSLGEAARAEAFF. In nucleotides, the CDR3 is TGTGCCAGCAGCTTAGGAGAGGCGGCGAGGGCTGAAGCTTTCTTT. Combining the CDR3 with reference TRBV7-3 and TRBJ1-1 gives the whole variable domain GAGVSQTPSNKVTEKGKYVELRCDPISGHTALYWYRQSLGQGPEFLIYFQGTGAADDSGLPNDRFFAVRPEGSVSTLKIQRTERGDSAVYLCASSLGEAARAEAFFGQGTRLTVV.

The chain joins TRBV2 to TRBJ1-1; 7 nucleotides align to TRBD1. CDR1 is SNHLY and CDR2 is FYNNEI in the germline V gene. The CDR3 loop spans 14 amino acids. V shed 8 bases, J shed 4 bases, and the junction held 10 bases outside the gene matches. In DNA, the CDR3 is TGTGCCAGCGGCCAGGGGGGGTGGGGCACTGAAGCTTTCTTT. Its protein is CASGQGGWGTEAFF.

This clonotype was recorded many times. The V call is TRBV7-8, the J call TRBJ1-2; D not certain. The V end lost 2 bases, the J end lost 6 bases, and 16 bases lay between the germline ends. Germline CDR1 is SGHVS and CDR2 is FQNEAQ. CDR3 length: 15 residues. As DNA, the CDR3 is TGTGCCAGCAGCTTATCCGGAGGCTGGGGAGATGGCTACACCTTC. It codes for CASSLSGGWGDGYTF.

Ten or more counts support this clonotype. The chain carries TRBV7-2 and TRBJ2-7; D uncertain. The CDR3 is made up of 12 amino acids. V was shortened by 1 base and J by 1 base, with 2 bases between the two germline ends. The germline V gene has CDR1 SGHTA and CDR2 FQGNSA. The CDR3 region has the DNA TGTGCCAGCAGCTTAGGGTCCTACGAGCAGTACTTC. Protein sequence: CASSLGSYEQYF.

The J gene is TRBJ1-6, the V gene TRBV2; 10 nucleotides agree with TRBD1. Trimming at V came to 4 bases and at J to 7 bases, leaving 1 base not matched to a gene. Germline values: CDR1 SNHLY, CDR2 FYNNEI. CDR3 length: 14 residues. CDR3 sequence reads: CASSGGQGNSPLHF. As DNA, the CDR3 is TGTGCCAGCAGTGGGGGACAGGGGAATTCACCCCTCCACTTT.

V usage is TRBV2 and J usage is TRBJ2-7, with TRBD1 as a possible D gene (7 bases). V lost 6 bases to trimming and J lost 2 bases, with 17 bases between them. The CDR3 covers 15 residues. The germline gives CDR1 SNHLY, CDR2 FYNNEI. The CDR3 DNA sequence: TGTGCCAGCAGCCAGCAGGCGGGACAGCCCTACGAGCAGTACTTC. This gives the protein CASSQQAGQPYEQYF.

This chain connects TRBV29-1 to TRBJ1-1, with a tentative D call TRBD1 (6 bases). The CDR3 has 15 amino acids. CDR1 and CDR2 from the germline V gene are SQVTM and ANQGSEA. Between the trimmed V and J ends, which lost 6 bases and 0 bases, there was a span of 17 bases. DNA of the CDR3: TGCAGCGTCGCCCGGGGGCAGTCCATGAACACTGAAGCTTTCTTT. It is translated as CSVARGQSMNTEAFF.

The rearrangement uses TRBV7-9 and TRBJ1-6; TRBD1 matches at 8 bases. Looked up from germline, CDR1 is SEHNR and CDR2 is FQNEAQ (reference sequence). The V gene end was trimmed by 5 bases and the J gene end by 7 bases; junction bases not matched to a gene: 7. The CDR3 covers 15 residues. This CDR3 is CASSPGDRRNSPLHF. The CDR3 nucleotides are TGTGCCAGCAGCCCTGGGGACAGGAGAAATTCACCCCTCCACTTT.

Many counts were recorded for this clonotype. V and J are TRBV5-1 and TRBJ1-1; D is unclear. Germline assignment: CDR1 SGHRS and CDR2 YFSETQ. The CDR3 spans 13 residues. V lost 2 bases and J 4 bases, leaving 9 bases between the germline ends. DNA for the CDR3: TGCGCCAGCAGCTTTGGTGGGCTCACTGAAGCTTTCTTT. Protein: CASSFGGLTEAFF. The whole variable domain, remainder taken from reference TRBV5-1 and TRBJ1-1, is KAGVTQTPRYLIKTRGQQVTLSCSPISGHRSVSWYQQTPGQGLQFLFEYFSETQRNKGNFPGRFSGRQFSNSRSEMNVSTLELGDSALYLCASSFGGLTEAFFGQGTRLTVV.

This clonotype was seen ten or more times. The J gene is TRBJ2-1, the V gene TRBV9, with unresolved D. The germline CDR1 and CDR2 sequences are SGDLS and YYNGEE. The V gene lost 3 bases and the J gene lost 0 bases, with 13 bases spanning the gap. This CDR3 spans 16 amino acids. CDR3 region: CASSDDLSLSYNEQFF. In nucleotides, the CDR3 is TGTGCCAGCAGCGATGACTTGTCCCTCTCCTACAATGAGCAGTTCTTC. The full variable domain, with the rest looked up from reference TRBV9 and TRBJ2-1, is DSGVTQTPKHLITATGQRVTLRCSPRSGDLSVYWYQQSLDQGLQFLIQYYNGEERAKGNILERFSAQQFPDLHSELNLSSLELGDSALYFCASSDDLSLSYNEQFFGPGTRLTVL.

Only one count was recorded for this clonotype. V usage is TRBV19 and J usage is TRBJ2-3; 9 bases fit TRBD1. Unmatched junction bases numbered 6, after V lost 7 bases and J lost 4 bases. The germline gives CDR1 LNHDA, CDR2 SQIVND (reference sequence). The CDR3 runs 14 residues. The CDR3 loop reads CASKWTGDADTQYF. The DNA of the CDR3 is TGTGCCAGTAAATGGACAGGGGACGCAGATACGCAGTATTTT.

In the case of this clonotype: No conserved phenylalanine or tryptophan ends this CDR3, so it is likely a read error. The chain carries TRBV5-1 and TRBJ2-7, with 10 bases matching TRBD1. The CDR3 extends over 16 amino acids. CDR1 and CDR2 from the germline V gene are SGHRS and YFSETQ. V shed 3 bases and J 0 bases; nucleotides not matched to a gene: 6. The CDR3 DNA is TGCGCCAGCAGCTGGGGGACAGGGGACTTCTCCTACGAGCAGTACCTC. It yields the protein CASSWGTGDFSYEQYL.

The chain couples TRBV19 to TRBJ1-5, with 7 bases aligning to TRBD1. Trimming took 10 bases from V and 6 from J; bases not matched to a gene: 9. Germline assignment: CDR1 LNHDA and CDR2 SQIVND (reference sequence). There are 13 residues in the CDR3. The DNA for the CDR3 is TGTGCCACAAATGAACAGGGGTTTCAGCCCCAGCATTTT. This sequence encodes CATNEQGFQPQHF.

With respect to this clonotype: The junction does not match germline at one end; this may be a read error. This chain connects TRBV7-2 to TRBJ1-6; D is unclear. The CDR3 totals 14 residues. Germline values: CDR1 SGHTA, CDR2 FQGNSA. This CDR3 is CASCLSPTGSPLHF. Here the CDR3 DNA reads TGTGCCAGCTGCTTATCCCCGACTGGGTCACCCCTCCACTTT.

There are many counts of this clonotype. The rearrangement joins TRBV5-1 to TRBJ1-2; TRBD1 matches at 11 bases. CDR1 SGHRS and CDR2 YFSETQ come from the germline V gene. This CDR3 is 15 amino acids long. J gave up 4 bases and V 5 bases, and 7 bases lay outside the gene matches. CDR3 loop: CASRLGTGGGYGYTF. The CDR3 DNA reads TGCGCCAGCAGGCTCGGGACAGGGGGAGGCTATGGCTACACCTTC.

This clonotype was counted many times. The rearrangement joins TRBV15 to TRBJ2-7; 8 nucleotides align to TRBD1. The trim removed 0 bases at V and 3 bases at J, leaving 10 bases unmatched. Germline CDR1 is LNHNV and CDR2 is YYDKDF (reference sequence). The CDR3 sequence is 17 residues long. CDR3 loop: CATSRDALTGELYEQYF. The CDR3 coding sequence is TGTGCCACCAGCAGAGACGCCCTGACAGGGGAACTCTACGAGCAGTACTTC.